The 21 T cell receptor beta chains in this list originate from one sample, sequenced in a study of shared clonotypes between healthy human individuals. Assay: immunoSEQ multiplex PCR; the TCRdb copy retains only in-frame clones and omits some. The sample has over a million clones; 75% to 85% are singletons. The sequencing sample was made of memory CD4+ T cells from PBMCs. The subset denotes: CD45RA-negative fraction. The receptors here all came from a man between 18 and 35 years old in good health. Some clones in this sample may be carry-over from other donors' samples.

V gene TRBV29-1 combines with J gene TRBJ2-3; 11 nucleotides line up with TRBD1. The germline CDR1 and CDR2 sequences are SQVTM and ANQGSEA. The CDR3 totals 14 residues. With 6 bases clipped from V and 5 bases from J, the junction kept 7 bases outside the gene matches. This chain's CDR3 is CSVLVGTGGDTQYF. In DNA, the CDR3 is TGCAGCGTCCTTGTTGGGACAGGGGGAGATACGCAGTATTTT.

The chain couples TRBV7-6 to TRBJ2-5, with D possibly being TRBD2 (5 bases). Germline loops: CDR1 SGHVS, CDR2 FNYEAQ. The CDR3 spans 13 residues. V lost 5 bases and J lost 4, with 11 bases in between. The CDR3 nucleotides read TGTGCCAGCAGCAGTCGGGCGGGAGAGACCCAGTACTTC. Translated: CASSSRAGETQYF.

This chain connects TRBV29-1 to TRBJ2-4; D is perhaps TRBD2 (6 bases). CDR3 length: 12 amino acids. Germline CDR1 is SQVTM and CDR2 is ANQGSEA. The germline V and J ends were trimmed by 4 bases and 8 bases, with 12 bases remaining between them. As DNA, the CDR3 is TGCAGCGTTGCCGTCAGGGAGGACATTCAGTACTTC. Protein sequence: CSVAVREDIQYF.

This clone came up once. This chain links TRBV28 with TRBJ2-5; maybe TRBD2 (7 bases). The germline V gene has CDR1 MDHEN and CDR2 SYDVKM. CDR3 size: 14 residues. V gave up 6 bases and J gave up 5 bases, with 16 bases separating them. The CDR3 nucleotides read TGTGCCAGCAGCCTAAGGGGGGGCTTTGAGACCCAGTACTTC. As protein: CASSLRGGFETQYF.

This clone has more than one count but fewer than ten. The gene calls are TRBV28 and TRBJ2-6; no clear D gene. The V gene lost 5 bases and the J gene lost 13 bases, with 21 bases spanning the gap. CDR1 and CDR2 from the germline V gene are MDHEN and SYDVKM. The CDR3 runs 15 residues. The CDR3 bases are TGTGCCAGCAGTAGCACGAGTGCTATGTTTAGGGTCCTGACTTTC. Protein product: CASSSTSAMFRVLTF.

This clone was counted only a few times. The chain couples TRBV27 to TRBJ1-1; a possible D gene is TRBD1 (5 bases). Germline CDR1 and CDR2: MNHEY and SMNVEV (reference sequence). The CDR3 spans 13 residues. The V end lost 7 bases, the J end lost 11 bases, and 20 bases lay between the germline ends. The CDR3 nucleotides read TGTGCCAGCACCACGACAAAACCCGGGGCGGCTTTCTTT. Translation: CASTTTKPGAAFF.

This clone was observed a handful of times. The gene calls are TRBV5-1 and TRBJ1-5, with 7 bases fitting TRBD1. V gave up 1 base and J gave up 7 bases; unmatched junction bases: 8. CDR1 is SGHRS, CDR2 YFSETQ, per germline. This CDR3 has 15 amino acids. The CDR3 DNA is TGCGCCAGCAGCTTGACAGGGGCGGGTCGGCAGCCCCAGCATTTT. As protein: CASSLTGAGRQPQHF.

As for this clone: The junction shows a germline mismatch at one end, possibly a read error. The chain carries TRBV11-2 and TRBJ2-7; 10 bases line up with TRBD1. Germline assignment: CDR1 SGHAT and CDR2 FQNNGV. This CDR3 comprises 12 residues. The CDR3 region is CASSPDAGTGEF. Here the CDR3 DNA reads TGTGCCAGCAGCCCCGACGCCGGGACAGGGGAATTC. The complete variable domain, with remaining parts taken from reference TRBV11-2 and TRBJ2-7, reads EAGVAQSPRYKIIEKRQSVAFWCNPISGHATLYWYQQILGQGPKLLIQFQNNGVVDDSQLPKDRFSAERLKGVDSTLKIQPAKLEDSAVYLCASSPDAGTGEFGPGTRLTVT.

This chain connects TRBV19 to TRBJ2-2, with D perhaps matching TRBD2 (6 bases). The CDR3 runs to 14 residues. Between the trimmed V and J ends, which lost 5 bases and 5 bases, there was a span of 12 bases. CDR1 is LNHDA and CDR2 is SQIVND in the germline V gene (reference sequence). As DNA, the CDR3 is TGTGCCAGTAGTCCGGGACTTTATACCGGGGAGCTGTTTTTT. It yields the protein CASSPGLYTGELFF.

The rearrangement links TRBV10-3 to TRBJ2-5, with TRBD2 matching 12 bases. The J call could be wrong; TRBJ2-7 is a better fit for the DNA end. Germline lookup yields CDR1 ENHRY and CDR2 SYGVKD. The CDR3 extends over 15 amino acids. CDR3 nucleotides: TGTGCCATCGGTAGACTAGCGGGAGCCTCAGCCGAGCAGTACTTC. Translated, it gives CAIGRLAGASAEQYF.

Here the CDR3 DNA reads TGTGCCAGCAGCAAGACAGGGCGGGACACTGAAGCTTTCTTT. Translating it yields CASSKTGRDTEAFF. V gene TRBV13 combines with J gene TRBJ1-1, with 7 bases aligning to TRBD1. Germline V gene lookup returns CDR1 PRHDT and CDR2 FYEKMQ (reference sequence). This CDR3 has 14 residues. After removal of 5 bases from V and 3 bases from J, the junction contained 6 bases not matched to a gene.

This clone appeared a single time. The V gene is TRBV4-1, the J gene TRBJ2-1; 7 bases line up with TRBD2. The CDR3 loop spans 16 amino acids. Germline lookup yields CDR1 MGHRA and CDR2 YSYEKL. The V gene end was trimmed by 1 base and the J gene end by 2 bases; junction bases not matched to a gene: 5. The DNA of the CDR3 is TGCGCCAGCAGCCAAGGGCTAGCGGAAGCCTACAATGAGCAGTTCTTC. It specifies CASSQGLAEAYNEQFF.

The chain is built from TRBV25-1 and TRBJ2-5; 9 nucleotides line up with TRBD2. Germline V gene data show CDR1 as MGHDK and CDR2 as SYGVNS. There are 15 residues in the CDR3. The J segment lost 5 bases and the V segment lost 4 bases, leaving 8 bases of the junction unmatched. The CDR3 DNA sequence: TGTGCCAGCAGTGTAGGTAGCGGGAGTGTGGAGACCCAGTACTTC. Translation gives CASSVGSGSVETQYF.

This clone has ten or more counts. V usage is TRBV7-2 and J usage is TRBJ2-5; 7 bases map to TRBD2. The trim removed 1 base at V and 7 bases at J, leaving 9 bases unmatched. From germline, CDR1 is SGHTA and CDR2 FQGNSA. The CDR3 extends over 15 amino acids. In nucleotides, the CDR3 is TGTGCCAGCAGCTTAGGCCTGGACTCGGGGGGGACCCAGTACTTC. It yields the protein CASSLGLDSGGTQYF.

Comments on this clone: A read error may account for a junction end that differs from germline. V and J are TRBV6-5 and TRBJ2-2; D may be TRBD1 or TRBD2 (6 bases each). The CDR3 extends over 15 amino acids. Germline V gene lookup returns CDR1 MNHEY and CDR2 SVGAGI. The CDR3 DNA reads as TGTGCCAGCAGTTACAGGGGGGCGAATACCGGGGAGCTGTTTTTT. It translates to CASSYRGANTGELFF.

The chain couples TRBV28 to TRBJ2-2, with a tentative D call TRBD1 (6 bases). Trimming took 1 base from V and 5 from J, leaving 11 bases between them. The CDR3 is 15 residues long. CDR1 MDHEN and CDR2 SYDVKM come from the germline V gene. CDR3 coding DNA: TGTGCCAGCAGTTTATACCGCAGGGGAACCGGGGAGCTGTTTTTT. This encodes CASSLYRRGTGELFF.

This clone occurred a few times. The chain employs TRBV9 and TRBJ1-1; D unresolved. V was clipped by 2 bases and J by 1 base, with 6 bases between them. The CDR3 runs 13 residues. Germline V gives CDR1 SGDLS, CDR2 YYNGEE. This CDR3 is CASSVTQNTEAFF. In nucleotides, the CDR3 is TGTGCCAGCAGCGTTACACAGAACACTGAAGCTTTCTTT.

This sequence joins TRBV30 and TRBJ2-5; D may be TRBD2 (6 bases). V lost 5 bases and J lost 11, with 15 bases in between. Germline V gene sequence: CDR1 GTSNPN, CDR2 SVGIG (reference sequence). The CDR3 is 11 residues long. CDR3 loop: CAWGDLYEQYF. Here the CDR3 DNA reads TGTGCCTGGGGGGACTTGTATGAGCAGTACTTC.

The V call is TRBV6-6, the J call TRBJ2-3; 11 positions agree with TRBD2. The germline gives CDR1 MNHNY, CDR2 SVGAGI (reference sequence). This CDR3 region has 16 residues. Trimming at V came to 6 bases and at J to 1 base, leaving 6 bases not matched to a gene. The DNA of the CDR3 is TGTGCCAGCAGGTCCGGGACTAGCGGACGCACAGATACGCAGTATTTT. It translates to CASRSGTSGRTDTQYF.

This clone was detected ten times or more. Other DNA sequences in this sample translate to the same CDR3. This chain connects TRBV29-1 to TRBJ2-2, with 10 bases lining up with TRBD2. The CDR3 has 15 amino acids. Looked up from germline, CDR1 is SQVTM and CDR2 is ANQGSEA. The V segment lost 7 bases and the J segment 0 bases; nucleotides outside the gene matches: 5. The CDR3 sequence is CSAQTSGSNTGELFF. In DNA form, the CDR3 reads TGCAGCGCACAGACTAGCGGGTCGAACACCGGGGAGCTGTTTTTT.

The gene calls are TRBV5-1 and TRBJ2-7; a weak D match, TRBD2 (5 bases). Germline CDR1 is SGHRS and CDR2 is YFSETQ. This CDR3 has 14 residues. V lost 0 bases and J 3 bases, leaving 10 bases between the germline ends. Here the CDR3 DNA reads TGCGCCAGCAGCTTGGGCGGAGGATACTACGAGCAGTACTTC. Encoded protein: CASSLGGGYYEQYF. Based on the CDR3 plus reference TRBV5-1 and TRBJ2-7, the full variable domain is KAGVTQTPRYLIKTRGQQVTLSCSPISGHRSVSWYQQTPGQGLQFLFEYFSETQRNKGNFPGRFSGRQFSNSRSEMNVSTLELGDSALYLCASSLGGGYYEQYFGPGTRLTVT.